Listed here are 4 T cell receptor beta chains from one sample, sequenced in a study of CD8 T cells in Susac syndrome. Reverse transcription of roughly 0.5 to 1 ug RNA was carried out with random hexamers. A single record per CDR3 protein comes from TCRdb applying MiXCR to the immunoSEQ multiplex PCR reads. The table has 100,000 to 150,000 distinct CDR3 sequences, 80% to 95% seen once; the top ten hold roughly 0.33%. The material sequenced was CD8+ T cells from PBMCs. Receptors were obtained from a human donor with multiple sclerosis.

This clonotype occurred once. The CDR3 region has the DNA TGCAGCGTTGAAGATCCTTTCAACGACGCGAACACCGGGGAGCTGTTTTTT. Translation gives CSVEDPFNDANTGELFF. This sequence joins TRBV29-1 and TRBJ2-2; D gene ambiguous. This CDR3 comprises 17 residues. The V end lost 0 bases, the J end lost 0 bases, and 14 bases lay between the germline ends. Looked up from germline, CDR1 is SQVTM and CDR2 is ANQGSEA.

This clonotype was found once. The chain uses TRBV27 and TRBJ2-3; D ambiguous. V was shortened by 3 bases and J by 4 bases, with 8 bases between the two germline ends. The CDR3 length is 13 residues. From germline, CDR1 is MNHEY and CDR2 SMNVEV (reference sequence). The CDR3 bases are TGTGCCAGCAGTTTGGGATGGGCAGATACGCAGTATTTT. Translating gives CASSLGWADTQYF.

The genes are TRBV29-1 and TRBJ2-3, with 9 nucleotides matching TRBD1. Germline assignment: CDR1 SQVTM and CDR2 ANQGSEA. The length of the CDR3 is 16 residues. V shed 0 bases, J shed 2 bases, and the junction held 6 bases outside the gene matches. The CDR3, as DNA: TGCAGCGTTGAAGATGGGAGACAGGGGGACACAGATACGCAGTATTTT. As protein: CSVEDGRQGDTDTQYF.

CDR3 sequence (DNA): TGTGCCAGCAGTTTATCGGGGACAGGGAAAGGTGGCTACACCTTC. It is translated as CASSLSGTGKGGYTF. The chain has TRBV27 and TRBJ1-2; the match to TRBD1 covers 9 bases. The CDR3 is 15 residues long. The germline CDR1 and CDR2 sequences are MNHEY and SMNVEV (reference sequence). Trimming at V came to 0 bases and at J to 7 bases, leaving 6 bases not matched to a gene.